This TCR beta chain was recorded in a study of regulatory T cells in long-lasting Graves disease. CDR1 and CDR2 from the germline V gene are DFQATT and SNEGSKA (reference sequence). This CDR3 has 15 amino acids. Trimming took 4 bases from V and 4 from J, leaving 17 bases between them. Through Arm-PCR of CDR3 regions and iRepertoire HTBI primers, TCR beta libraries were built. MiXCR, applied by TCRdb to the multiplex PCR reads, yields one record per CDR3 protein. The table records 360,000 or so distinct CDR3 sequences, more than 20% of them present only once. The time point: persistent/refractory GD, antithyroid drugs over 5 years with positive TRAb. PBMC RNA was the source of the TCR library. This clonotype was counted at least ten times.

Sequenced here: peripheral blood mononuclear cells (PBMCs), sampled when the disease was refractory, from a patient treated with antithyroid drugs. This chain joins TRBV20-1 and TRBJ1-5, with unresolved D. The clonotype originates from a woman between 40 and 50 years old with Graves disease. The CDR3 DNA reads TGCAGTGCTACTAACCAGGTTTATTGGAATCAGCCCCAGCATTTT. Its protein product is CSATNQVYWNQPQHF.